This T cell receptor (beta chain) was sequenced for a study of blood T cell repertoires in COVID-19. As for the study in general: Samples of COVID-19 (acute and convalescent) were obtained from the United States, Italy and Spain. PBMCs, B-cell-depleted T cells, or T cells provided the cDNA or gDNA that made up the material.

The CDR3 covers 15 residues. CDR1 is SGHDN, CDR2 FVKESK, per germline. V shed 2 bases, J shed 7 bases, and the junction held 10 bases outside the gene matches. Those enrolled, adults aged roughly 18 to 89 years, came from roughly 22 US areas. The authors' processing: Reference gene primer amplification yielded estimated nucleated cell counts. Here immunoSEQ multiplex PCR was the method, and the copy in TCRdb shows in-frame clones only, minus some. Clone size and the V and J calls come from that table; the DNA yielded D and trimming. Among 250,000 or so clones listed, roughly nine tenths were seen once.

The genes are TRBV14 and TRBJ2-7, with 8 bases matching TRBD2. The specimen sequenced was PBMCs or T cells enriched from blood (not recorded which). The sequence was collected from a human donor in a cohort exposed to, infected with or recovered from COVID-19 (not recorded which). The donor label of this sample is uncertain. CDR3 protein: CASSQSRGAVGEQYF. CDR3 bases: TGTGCCAGCAGCCAATCGCGGGGGGCCGTGGGGGAGCAGTACTTC. The whole variable domain, remainder taken from reference TRBV14 and TRBJ2-7, is EAGVTQFPSHSVIEKGQTVTLRCDPISGHDNLYWYRRVMGKEIKFLLHFVKESKQDESGMPNNRFLAERTGGTYSTLKVQPAELEDSGVYFCASSQSRGAVGEQYFGPGTRLTVT.